This TCR beta chain was retrieved from a study of monozygotic twins with inflammatory bowel disease. Study conclusions and caveats: Inverse Simpson values showed less TCRbeta diversity in IBD patients than in their healthy co-twins. IBD patients, compared with healthy twins, shared fewer clonotypes with others (especially with disease activity).

TCRdb reanalyzed the 5' RACE reads, giving one entry per CDR3 protein sequence and no DNA. Its clone listing holds 330,000 or so distinct CDR3 sequences. The germline V gene encodes CDR1 SGHRS and CDR2 YFSETQ. CDR3 size: 15 residues. As regards this clonotype: As yet, its antigen is unknown.

This clonotype was sampled from a human donor with ulcerative colitis or Crohn's disease, or a healthy co-twin of an affected twin (not recorded which). The rearrangement joins TRBV5-1 to TRBJ2-7; TCRdb designates TRBD2, a call that cannot be tested without DNA. Sequenced input: blood. The CDR3 is CASSLWESWGYEQYF.